This TCR beta chain was recovered during a study of shared clonotypes between healthy human individuals (TCRdb year 2020). Regarding the study in general: The cohort included three men and a couple of women between 18 and 49 years of age. For each donor, CD4 naive and CD4 memory were each given three plates, CD8 naive was given two plates, and CD8 memory was given one plate. Blood TCR repertoires of five healthy adults were deeply sequenced to estimate repertoire size and the extent of clonotype sharing between individuals. Libraries were prepared and TCR repertoires were sequenced by different laboratories using diverse techniques, in order to increase sequencing depth and limit assay-specific biases. Each donor's leukapheresis produced roughly between roughly 0.85 and 10 billion PBMCs.

Points on this clone: This clone's antigen is unknown. Per-nucleotide qualities are absent, and no much larger clonotype sits a single base away.

Spanning cysteine to phenylalanine, the CDR3 consists of 15 amino acids. Just CDR3 DNA is preserved here, 45 bases in frame from base 1. The germline V gene yields SGHAT for CDR1 and FQNNGV for CDR2. Trimming takes 5 bases off V and 9 bases off J; junction bases not matched to a gene: 5. CD8 naive samples were obtained by positive selection for CCR7 among CD45RO-negative cells, yielding a CD45RA+CCR7+ population from which TemRA cells were excluded. The donors were healthy, HIV-negative adults with no recently reported acute infections or vaccinations. All donors were Caucasian adults living in Nashville, Tennessee, USA. After blood collection by leukapheresis, PBMCs were isolated using Ficoll-Histopaque density gradient centrifugation and then cryopreserved in the vapor phase of liquid nitrogen. Purity and quantity of every magnetically sorted T cell population were checked by analytical flow cytometry. Genomic DNA was isolated from each sorted fraction and quantified by UV absorbance on a Nanodrop 2000c.

Using the deep immunoSEQ assay, TCR CDR3 regions were amplified from genomic DNA by multiplex PCR. Extracted genomic DNA from each cell subset was distributed evenly across all wells of several immunoSEQ 96-well plates, and each plate was treated as a replicate. Each replicate PCR for sorted subsets received roughly 200 ng genomic DNA, equal to 30,000 or so T cell genomes. The purified libraries were quantified using a Qubit 3.0 fluorometer, sized with a Bioanalyzer 2100, and then quantified again using the KAPA Library Quantification kit. Every immunoSEQ 96-well plate was sequenced on a separate single-read 150-cycle Illumina NextSeq 550 flow cell. In the original analysis: Because the immunoSEQ output held only junctional sequences and lacked quality scores, the filtering could not match the filtering applied to full-length reads. To assign V/J genes and CDR3, sequences were annotated using PyIR, a Python wrapper for IgBLAST v1.9, with IMGT germline references. Reads were filtered out if the reads had weak V/J assignments (E-value above 1e-6), no CDR3, stop codons, out-of-frame junctions, or ambiguous translated residues. V3J clonotypes were defined by identical inferred V gene, J gene, and CDR3 amino acid sequence. To compute the percentage overlap between repertoires, the number of shared unique clonotypes was divided by the size of the smaller repertoire. RTK rarefaction, the Chao1 estimator, and Recon v2.1 estimates of unobserved clonotypes were used to assess repertoire richness. For all TCRbeta clonotypes obtained by the gDNA method from several donors, generation probabilities were computed with OLGA. Entries here come from immuneACCESS through TCRdb and include only in-frame sequences with V and J called. Some clones fail to appear in such tables; in the studies checked, an unresolved V gene covers under half of the shortfall, and the cause of the remainder is unknown. The V and J calls and clone size were taken over from that table, and D and trimming were inferred from the DNA. This sample holds over 800,000 clones; 80% to 95% were observed only once. The top ten constitute about 25% of the sample.

Study-level results and caveats: The genetic and exposure-history diversity represented was limited by the small number of donors. Across a few donors, around 5% of naive CD4, 3% to 4% of naive CD8, under 2.5% of memory CD4, and approximately 0.4% of memory CD8 clonotypes were shared. Incomplete sequencing was indicated by rarefaction of sorted-subset datasets, despite the large sequencing depth. Only blood was sampled, and tissue TCR repertoires likely differ from those in blood. Larger estimated clonotype richness was generally found for naive subsets than for memory subsets. Compared with non-shared clonotypes, clonotypes shared by all four sorted-subset donors had higher generation probabilities. Pairwise subsampling indicated that sequencing depth was expected to affect the degree of clonotype sharing among donors.

The sample was naive CD8+ T cells sorted from blood. The sample's cell subset or site label, decoded: CD45RA+CCR7+. The chain couples TRBV11-2 to TRBJ2-1; TRBD2 fits 15 bases in the junction. This receptor was identified in a man aged 25 to 40 in good health. For the CDR3, the sequence is CASSIGTSGRSEQFF. The sequence in DNA is TGTGCCAGCAGCATAGGGACTAGCGGGAGGAGTGAGCAGTTCTTC.